A single sample gave rise to the 18 T cell receptor beta chains below, sequenced in a study of regulatory T cells in long-lasting Graves disease. The time point is: newly diagnosed GD, antithyroid drugs for less than 3 months. Researchers made the TCR library from RNA that was extracted from PBMCs. Construction of the TCR beta libraries employed iRepertoire HTBI primers in conjunction with Arm-PCR of CDR3 regions. TCRdb ran MiXCR on the multiplex PCR reads and lists one entry per CDR3 protein. The sample lists roughly 500,000 distinct CDR3 sequences, roughly 12% occurring once. These same data were also listed under a study on T cells in Graves' hyperthyroidism and ophthalmopathy.

Sequenced here: peripheral blood mononuclear cells (PBMCs), sampled at new diagnosis, from a patient treated with antithyroid drugs. These receptors all come from a man aged 25-45 years with Graves disease.

The sample holds many counts of this clonotype. J is TRBJ1-1 and V is TRBV5-6, with 10 nucleotides matching TRBD1. Trimming took 3 bases from V and 5 from J; bases not matched to a gene: 4. This CDR3 spans 14 amino acids. Germline-derived CDR1 and CDR2 are SGHDT and YYEEEE. In DNA form, the CDR3 reads TGTGCCAGCAGCTGGGACAGGGGACTTACTGAAGCTTTCTTT. This codes for CASSWDRGLTEAFF.

This chain connects TRBV19 to TRBJ1-1; D is ambiguous. The CDR3 loop spans 15 amino acids. Trimming left V 5 bases short and J 5 bases short, with 18 bases between. Germline CDR1 reads LNHDA; CDR2 reads SQIVND (reference sequence). This CDR3 is CASSDRATGRTEAFF. CDR3 DNA sequence: TGTGCCAGTAGTGACCGGGCCACCGGACGGACTGAAGCTTTCTTT.

As concerns this clonotype: A much bigger clone sits one base away, suggesting this may be a read error. V usage is TRBV6-1 and J usage is TRBJ1-5, with TRBD1 matching over 7 bases. Germline values: CDR1 MNHNS, CDR2 SASEGT. The CDR3 is 14 residues long. This chain's CDR3 is CTSATGTANQPQHF. As DNA, the CDR3 is TGTACCAGCGCTACCGGGACAGCAAATCAGCCCCAGCATTTT.

Worth noting for this clonotype: At one end, the junction sequence differs from germline, possibly due to a read error. The chain is built from TRBV6-1 and TRBJ1-5; possible D gene TRBD1, 6 bases. CDR3 length: 17 amino acids. Germline values: CDR1 MNHNS, CDR2 SASEGT. The chain's CDR3 is CASSEATQGFSNQPQHF. The DNA of the CDR3 is TGTGCCAGCAGCGAAGCTACACAGGGATTCAGCAATCAGCCCCAGCATTTT.

The sample holds many counts of this clonotype. V usage is TRBV11-2 and J usage is TRBJ2-1; no definite D call. V lost 3 bases, J lost 7 bases, and 10 bases lay in between. CDR1 and CDR2 (germline): SGHAT, FQNNGV. This CDR3 comprises 13 residues. Written as DNA, the CDR3 is TGTGCCAGCAGCTTTGGGGTTGGAAATGAGCAGTTCTTC. Translating it yields CASSFGVGNEQFF.

This clonotype was observed a single time. One junction end does not reproduce the germline sequence, and a read error may be involved. The rearrangement links TRBV2 to TRBJ1-4, with D hard to call. Germline V gene lookup returns CDR1 SNHLY and CDR2 FYNNEI. The CDR3 length is 15 residues. The CDR3 DNA reads TGTGCCAGCAGCAAATATCCCCAAGGGAATGAAAGACTGTTTTTT. It yields the protein CASSKYPQGNERLFF.

There are many counts of this clonotype. V is TRBV13 and J is TRBJ2-7, with D perhaps matching TRBD2 (6 bases). This CDR3 has 14 residues. Germline V gene data show CDR1 as PRHDT and CDR2 as FYEKMQ (reference sequence). The V end was cut by 1 base, the J end by 7 bases, with 14 bases between. Written as DNA, the CDR3 is TGTGCCAGCAGCTTAGCGGGATCCGCGGGGGAGCAGTACTTC. It specifies CASSLAGSAGEQYF. Together with reference TRBV13 and TRBJ2-7, the CDR3 gives the full variable domain: AAGVIQSPRHLIKEKRETATLKCYPIPRHDTVYWYQQGPGQDPQFLISFYEKMQSDKGSIPDRFSAQQFSDYHSELNMSSLELGDSALYFCASSLAGSAGEQYFGPGTRLTVT.

The gene calls are TRBV18 and TRBJ2-7, with 9 bases matching TRBD2. Germline V lookup: CDR1 KGHSH, CDR2 LQKENI. This CDR3 has 15 residues. V gave up 2 bases and J gave up 5 bases; unmatched junction bases: 7. For the CDR3, the DNA is TGTGCCAGCTCACCAATTGCGGGAGGGCCGAACGAGCAGTACTTC. Translation gives CASSPIAGGPNEQYF.

The table lists this clonotype with many counts. This sequence joins TRBV5-1 and TRBJ2-3; TRBD2 is a possible D gene (6 bases). Germline CDR1 is SGHRS and CDR2 is YFSETQ. CDR3 length: 12 residues. V shed 4 bases and J shed 6 bases, with 9 bases lying between them. The CDR3 sequence: CASSVLADTQYF. The DNA for the CDR3 is TGCGCCAGCAGCGTTCTAGCGGATACGCAGTATTTT.

The genes are TRBV9 and TRBJ2-1, with D perhaps matching TRBD2 (5 bases). Germline values: CDR1 SGDLS, CDR2 YYNGEE. Trimming removed 2 bases at V and 2 bases at J, with 17 bases between. The CDR3 is 17 amino acids. The CDR3 is CASSVSVLGRTYNEQFF. Written as DNA, the CDR3 is TGTGCCAGCAGCGTTAGCGTTCTAGGTCGCACCTACAATGAGCAGTTCTTC. The whole variable domain, remainder taken from reference TRBV9 and TRBJ2-1, is DSGVTQTPKHLITATGQRVTLRCSPRSGDLSVYWYQQSLDQGLQFLIQYYNGEERAKGNILERFSAQQFPDLHSELNLSSLELGDSALYFCASSVSVLGRTYNEQFFGPGTRLTVL.

This clonotype has more than one count but fewer than ten. This chain links TRBV30 with TRBJ2-4; 9 nucleotides match TRBD1. CDR3 length: 14 residues. Germline trimming cut 4 bases from V and 3 bases from J; bases unmatched to any gene: 4. The V gene's germline CDR1 is GTSNPN and CDR2 SVGIG (reference sequence). The CDR3 sequence: CAWKQGAGKNIQYF. CDR3 DNA sequence: TGTGCCTGGAAACAGGGGGCTGGCAAAAACATTCAGTACTTC.

This clonotype has only a few counts. The chain employs TRBV14 and TRBJ2-1; the D gene could be TRBD1 or TRBD2 (5 bases each). This CDR3 has 20 residues. The V and J ends lost 4 bases and 1 base respectively, with 26 bases between them. Germline CDR1 is SGHDN and CDR2 is FVKESK. Here the CDR3 reads CASSPVRDGPLTLSYNEQFF. CDR3 nucleotide sequence: TGTGCCAGCAGCCCCGTTAGGGACGGACCTCTCACCCTTTCCTACAATGAGCAGTTCTTC.

A word on this clonotype: The conserved phenylalanine or tryptophan is not found at the CDR3 terminus, so this likely reflects a read error. V gene TRBV3-1 combines with J gene TRBJ1-1; the D is unclear. This CDR3 has 12 residues. Germline values: CDR1 LGHDT, CDR2 YNNKEL (reference sequence). V lost 0 bases, J lost 11 bases, and 10 bases lay in between. The CDR3 loop reads CASSQDWGFAFL. The CDR3 DNA reads TGTGCCAGCAGCCAAGATTGGGGTTTTGCTTTCCTT.

This clonotype was seen many times. This chain links TRBV20-1 with TRBJ2-7; weak D call: TRBD1 (6 bases). Germline CDR1 DFQATT, CDR2 SNEGSKA (reference sequence). Trimming stripped 5 bases from V and 2 bases from J, with 19 bases between. CDR3 size: 15 residues. The CDR3 nucleotides read TGCAGTGCTGATCCGGGACACCACGCTACCTACGAGCAGTACTTC. This codes for CSADPGHHATYEQYF.

The gene calls are TRBV27 and TRBJ2-1; tentatively, D is TRBD2 (5 bases). Trimming stripped 9 bases from V and 8 bases from J, with 8 bases between. CDR3 size: 10 residues. CDR1 is MNHEY and CDR2 is SMNVEV in the germline V gene (reference sequence). Here the CDR3 reads CAREVDEQFF. The CDR3, as DNA: TGTGCCAGGGAGGTGGATGAGCAGTTCTTC.

This clonotype appeared many times. CDR3 sequence: CSARDSRDTEAFF. CDR3 in DNA: TGCAGTGCTAGAGATTCCCGGGACACTGAAGCTTTCTTT. The V call is TRBV20-1, the J call TRBJ1-1; no clear D gene. Germline CDR1 is DFQATT and CDR2 is SNEGSKA (reference sequence). The CDR3 has 13 amino acids. Trimming left V 0 bases short and J 3 bases short, with 8 bases between.

This clonotype occurred many times. The chain links TRBV7-2 to TRBJ2-7; possibly TRBD1 for D (6 bases). Trimming cost V 5 bases and J 3 bases, with 14 bases left between them. This CDR3 region has 14 residues. Germline values: CDR1 SGHTA, CDR2 FQGNSA. The CDR3 reads CASSRLRQVYEQYF. Written as DNA, the CDR3 is TGTGCCAGCAGCCGCCTTCGACAGGTCTACGAGCAGTACTTC.

This clonotype was seen more than once but under ten times. This chain links TRBV20-1 with TRBJ2-2; possible D gene TRBD2, 5 bases. CDR1 DFQATT and CDR2 SNEGSKA come from the germline V gene (reference sequence). V lost 2 bases and J 0 bases, leaving 10 bases between the germline ends. This CDR3 comprises 15 residues. The CDR3 here is CSARNSVTNTGELFF. CDR3 in DNA: TGCAGTGCTAGAAATAGCGTAACGAACACCGGGGAGCTGTTTTTT.